The entry below describes one T cell receptor beta chain. The target antigen is unknown. This entry belongs to a study of shared clonotypes between healthy human individuals. Study observations and caveats: A small donor pool kept down the genetic and exposure-history diversity that was represented. Memory subsets had estimated richness that was generally smaller than that of naive subsets.

Trimming left V 2 bases short and J 6 bases short, with 23 bases between. From germline, CDR1 is SGHNT and CDR2 YYREEE (reference sequence). The CDR3 loop spans 17 amino acids. The repertoire was sequenced with immunoSEQ multiplex PCR; TCRdb's copy has only in-frame clones and lacks some. This table holds over a million clones, 95% to 97% found once. Both subsets, CD45RA+ naive and CD45RA-negative memory, were split from the CD4+ cells. The TCR sequence derives from a man under 40 in good health. Sequenced material: naive CD4+ T cells sorted from blood. Stated subset: CD45RA+ positively selected. The rearrangement links TRBV5-4 to TRBJ1-2; no definite D call. CDR3 residues: CASSFAGTIPARDGYTF. The CDR3 nucleotides read TGTGCCAGCAGCTTCGCGGGAACGATACCTGCTCGAGATGGCTACACCTTC.